One and the same sample provided the 5 T cell receptor beta chains below, sequenced in a study of blood T cell repertoires in COVID-19. Sequencing was performed with immunoSEQ multiplex PCR; in TCRdb, only in-frame clones are kept and a portion is missing. The data show about 240,000 clones, about 85% seen once. Input material: peripheral blood. These receptors came from a man aged 55 to 70 who had recovered from COVID-19.

The gene calls are TRBV3-1 (or the pseudogene TRBV3-2) and TRBJ2-1; D not certain. Germline CDR1 LGHDT, CDR2 YNNKEL (reference sequence). The CDR3 extends over 17 amino acids. Trimming removed 0 bases at V and 0 bases at J, with 12 bases between. CDR3 sequence reads: CASSQDRPLSSYNEQFF. The CDR3, as DNA: TGTGCCAGCAGCCAAGATCGTCCCCTGAGCTCCTACAATGAGCAGTTCTTC.

The rearrangement links TRBV5-1 to TRBJ1-2; 9 positions match TRBD1. This CDR3 is 13 amino acids long. Per the germline V gene, CDR1 is SGHRS and CDR2 is YFSETQ. V shed 4 bases and J 8 bases; nucleotides not matched to a gene: 6. The CDR3 DNA reads TGCGCCAGCAGCAACCCCGGGACAGGGGGCTACACCTTC. Protein product: CASSNPGTGGYTF.

This rearrangement joins TRBV6-2 or TRBV6-3 to TRBJ2-2, with 9 bases aligning to TRBD2. This CDR3 region has 16 residues. V dropped 2 bases and J dropped 4; count of bases not matched to a gene: 5. Germline CDR1 reads MNHEY; CDR2 reads SVGEGT. DNA for the CDR3: TGTGCCAGCAGTTACGTGGCGGGGGGGATCACCGGGGAGCTGTTTTTT. Translated, it gives CASSYVAGGITGELFF.

This sequence joins TRBV14 and TRBJ2-7; D perhaps matches TRBD2 (6 bases). Trimming shortened V by 3 bases and J by 3 bases, and 12 bases separated the two germline ends. Germline CDR1 and CDR2: SGHDN and FVKESK. The CDR3 sequence is 14 residues long. In nucleotides, the CDR3 is TGTGCCAGCAGCCATCGGGGAGGCATCTACGAGCAGTACGTC. Its protein is CASSHRGGIYEQYV.

This clone was observed once. V is TRBV19 and J is TRBJ1-2, with TRBD1 as a possible D gene (6 bases). Germline V gene sequence: CDR1 LNHDA, CDR2 SQIVND (reference sequence). V dropped 5 bases and J dropped 3 bases, with 16 bases sitting between them. There are 15 residues in the CDR3. CDR3 in amino acids: CASSVQGKGDYGYTF. The CDR3 region has the DNA TGTGCCAGTAGTGTACAGGGTAAAGGCGACTATGGCTACACCTTC. Using reference TRBV19 and TRBJ1-2 for the parts outside the CDR3, the full variable domain is DGGITQSPKYLFRKEGQNVTLSCEQNLNHDAMYWYRQDPGQGLRLIYYSQIVNDFQKGDIAEGYSVSREKKESFPLTVTSAQKNPTAFYLCASSVQGKGDYGYTFGSGTRLTVV.